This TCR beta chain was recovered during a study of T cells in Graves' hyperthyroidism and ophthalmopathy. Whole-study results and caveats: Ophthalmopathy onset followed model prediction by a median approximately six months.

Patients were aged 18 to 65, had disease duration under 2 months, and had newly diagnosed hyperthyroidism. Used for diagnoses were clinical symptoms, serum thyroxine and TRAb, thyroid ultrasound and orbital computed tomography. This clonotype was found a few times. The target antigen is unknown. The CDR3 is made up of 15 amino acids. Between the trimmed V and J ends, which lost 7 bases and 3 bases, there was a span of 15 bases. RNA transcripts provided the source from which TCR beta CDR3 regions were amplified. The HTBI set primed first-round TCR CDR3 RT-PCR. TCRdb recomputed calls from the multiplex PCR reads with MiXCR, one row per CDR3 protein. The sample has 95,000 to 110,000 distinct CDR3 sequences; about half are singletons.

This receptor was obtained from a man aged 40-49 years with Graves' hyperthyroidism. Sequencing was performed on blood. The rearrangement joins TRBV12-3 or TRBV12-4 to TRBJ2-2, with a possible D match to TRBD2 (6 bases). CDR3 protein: CASIFGGTHTGELFF. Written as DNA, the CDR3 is TGTGCCAGCATCTTCGGCGGGACTCACACCGGGGAGCTGTTTTTT.